These 24 T cell receptor beta chains were all obtained from the same sample, sequenced in a study of vaccination and CD4 T cells after COVID-19. Cultured CD4+ T-cell DNA underwent Oncomine TCR Beta short-read sequencing. TCRdb used MiXCR to reprocess the PCR reads, holding one entry per CDR3 protein. The sample contains around 2,900 distinct CDR3 sequences, under 90% of which appear only once. Treatment defined: 10-day PBMC culture with coronavirus spike peptide pools or control peptides (ViraFEST assay). The antigens for these receptors are not known. Sequencing was carried out using CD4+ T cells from blood, cultured in vitro. Receptor source: a human donor who had recovered from COVID-19.

Relative to its sample, this clonotype is hyperexpanded. The rearrangement joins TRBV19 to TRBJ2-5; D might be TRBD1 (5 bases). The CDR3 spans 15 residues. The V and J ends lost 6 bases and 5 bases respectively, with 19 bases between them. Germline lookup yields CDR1 LNHDA and CDR2 SQIVND (reference sequence). This CDR3 is CASRPASRAGETQYF. The CDR3 DNA reads as TGTGCCAGTAGACCCGCGTCCAGGGCCGGGGAGACCCAGTACTTC.

The rearrangement joins TRBV7-2 to TRBJ1-1; D is unclear. The germline V gene has CDR1 SGHTA and CDR2 FQGNSA. Trimming removed 5 bases from V and 5 bases from J, with 9 bases in between. The CDR3 totals 12 residues. The CDR3 protein is CASSRDRTEAFF. The CDR3 DNA reads as TGTGCCAGCAGCCGCGATCGAACTGAAGCTTTCTTT.

The rearrangement links TRBV24-1 to TRBJ2-3; 10 nucleotides agree with TRBD1. Unmatched junction bases numbered 9, after V lost 6 bases and J lost 10 bases. CDR3 size: 14 residues. In germline, CDR1 is KGHDR, CDR2 SFDVKD. CDR3 in DNA: TGTGCCACCAGTTCGTGGACAGGGGGACGGGCGCAGTATTTT. It codes for CATSSWTGGRAQYF.

The genes are TRBV19 and TRBJ2-3; D is perhaps TRBD2 (6 bases). CDR1 and CDR2 from the germline V gene are LNHDA and SQIVND (reference sequence). This CDR3 comprises 17 residues. V lost 6 bases, J lost 1 base, and 20 bases lay in between. CDR3 amino acids: CASRPFGAREGTDTQYF. CDR3 sequence (DNA): TGTGCCAGTAGGCCATTCGGGGCGCGGGAAGGCACAGATACGCAGTATTTT.

The chain employs TRBV24-1 and TRBJ1-5; no clear D. CDR3 length: 14 residues. CDR1 and CDR2 (germline): KGHDR, SFDVKD. Trimming shortened V by 2 bases and J by 7 bases, and 11 bases separated the two germline ends. CDR3 DNA sequence: TGTGCCACCAGTGATTCGTACGGGGTCCAGCCCCAGCATTTT. It translates to CATSDSYGVQPQHF.

This sequence joins TRBV6-1 and TRBJ2-3; TRBD1 matches at 7 bases. Unmatched junction bases numbered 5, after V lost 6 bases and J lost 2 bases. From germline, CDR1 is MNHNS and CDR2 SASEGT. The CDR3 covers 14 residues. The CDR3 DNA is TGTGCCAGCAGGCGGACAGGCACCACAGATACGCAGTATTTT. Translating gives CASRRTGTTDTQYF.

The chain uses TRBV19 and TRBJ1-5; D is ambiguous. Trimming cost V 4 bases and J 0 bases, with 10 bases left between them. Germline V gene data show CDR1 as LNHDA and CDR2 as SQIVND (reference sequence). This CDR3 spans 15 amino acids. CDR3 coding DNA: TGTGCCAGTAGTACCCCAGGATATAGCAATCAGCCCCAGCATTTT. Protein sequence: CASSTPGYSNQPQHF. Full variable domain (missing parts from reference TRBV19 and TRBJ1-5): DGGITQSPKYLFRKEGQNVTLSCEQNLNHDAMYWYRQDPGQGLRLIYYSQIVNDFQKGDIAEGYSVSREKKESFPLTVTSAQKNPTAFYLCASSTPGYSNQPQHFGDGTRLSIL.

The chain couples TRBV19 to TRBJ1-1; D is possibly TRBD1 (6 bases). In germline, CDR1 is LNHDA, CDR2 SQIVND (reference sequence). CDR3 length equals 15 residues. Trimming pared 6 bases from V and 8 bases from J, leaving 22 bases between. In nucleotides, the CDR3 is TGTGCCAGTAGCTTGGGTTCGGGGGGACAACGGGAAGCTTTCTTT. Translated, it gives CASSLGSGGQREAFF.

This chain links TRBV7-8 with TRBJ1-1; 8 bases match TRBD1. The CDR3 spans 18 residues. Germline CDR1 reads SGHVS; CDR2 reads FQNEAQ. With 5 bases clipped from V and 1 base from J, the junction kept 15 bases outside the gene matches. CDR3 protein: CASSARTGSGLGNTEAFF. The CDR3 coding sequence is TGTGCCAGCAGCGCACGGACAGGGAGCGGCTTAGGGAACACTGAAGCTTTCTTT.

The rearrangement uses TRBV20-1 and TRBJ1-5; D is ambiguous. V lost 2 bases and J lost 4, with 9 bases in between. The CDR3 consists of 13 residues. Per germline, CDR1 DFQATT and CDR2 SNEGSKA (reference sequence). Here the CDR3 reads CSARRTENQPQHF. The CDR3 DNA reads TGCAGTGCTAGACGAACGGAAAATCAGCCCCAGCATTTT.

The V call is TRBV7-2, the J call TRBJ1-5; D possibly corresponds to TRBD1 (6 bases). Trimming cost V 0 bases and J 2 bases, with 8 bases left between them. The germline V gene encodes CDR1 SGHTA and CDR2 FQGNSA. This CDR3 contains 15 residues. In DNA, the CDR3 is TGTGCCAGCAGCTTAGCACAGGGCCGCAATCAGCCCCAGCATTTT. It encodes CASSLAQGRNQPQHF.

This rearrangement joins TRBV7-3 to TRBJ2-1; D ambiguous. The CDR3 loop spans 14 amino acids. Germline V gives CDR1 SGHTA, CDR2 FQGTGA. The V end lost 5 bases, the J end lost 8 bases, and 16 bases lay between the germline ends. The CDR3 sequence is CASSTGLTGDEQFF. Written as DNA, the CDR3 is TGTGCCAGCAGCACTGGCCTTACGGGCGATGAGCAGTTCTTC.

The chain combines TRBV9 with TRBJ1-1; unclear D gene. The germline gives CDR1 SGDLS, CDR2 YYNGEE. V lost 2 bases, J lost 1 base, and 9 bases lay in between. The CDR3 runs 14 residues. Here the CDR3 DNA reads TGTGCCAGCAGCGTTCGGACGGAGAACACTGAAGCTTTCTTT. It yields the protein CASSVRTENTEAFF.

This clonotype is judged large. The rearrangement joins TRBV29-1 to TRBJ2-3; D gene unclear. The CDR3 contains 12 residues. Trimming stripped 7 bases from V and 6 bases from J, with 14 bases between. Germline values: CDR1 SQVTM, CDR2 ANQGSEA. The CDR3 DNA reads TGCAGCGCCACTACCCTAGTTGATACGCAGTATTTT. It codes for CSATTLVDTQYF.

J is TRBJ2-3 and V is TRBV20-1; tentatively, D is TRBD1 (5 bases). Germline values: CDR1 DFQATT, CDR2 SNEGSKA (reference sequence). V shed 6 bases and J shed 5 bases, with 12 bases lying between them. The CDR3 is 12 residues long. In nucleotides, the CDR3 is TGCAGTGCCCTTGCTCAGGGAGATACGCAGTATTTT. It specifies CSALAQGDTQYF.

V is TRBV10-3 and J is TRBJ1-2, with D maybe TRBD1 (6 bases). Trimming took off 6 bases at V and 6 bases at J, with 14 bases between the two ends. Germline V CDR1 and CDR2: ENHRY, SYGVKD. The CDR3 sequence is 13 residues long. The chain's CDR3 is CAISDRQVDGYTF. The CDR3, as DNA: TGTGCCATCAGCGATAGACAGGTCGATGGCTACACCTTC.

In its sample, this clonotype is large. The chain employs TRBV20-1 and TRBJ1-1, with D perhaps TRBD1 (6 bases). Germline values: CDR1 DFQATT, CDR2 SNEGSKA (reference sequence). With 5 bases removed from V and 9 bases from J, the gap between germline ends came to 16 bases. This CDR3 is built from 12 residues. The CDR3 bases are TGCAGTGCTCAACAATCGGGGGCCCAAGCTTTCTTT. Translating it yields CSAQQSGAQAFF.

The count of this clonotype is one. The gene calls are TRBV19 and TRBJ2-3, with D maybe TRBD1 (7 bases). V was cut by 10 bases and J by 4 bases, with 18 bases left in between. The CDR3 covers 14 residues. Germline V gene lookup returns CDR1 LNHDA and CDR2 SQIVND (reference sequence). The chain's CDR3 is CATNGGGGPDTQYF. The CDR3 DNA reads TGTGCCACCAATGGAGGAGGGGGCCCAGATACGCAGTATTTT.

On this clonotype itself: At one of its ends the junction is not consistent with the germline gene, which may arise from a read error. The J gene is TRBJ1-5, the V gene TRBV4-1, with D perhaps matching TRBD1 (6 bases). Germline values: CDR1 MGHRA, CDR2 YSYEKL. This CDR3 has 19 residues. CDR3 DNA sequence: TGCGCCAACAGCCCTCAATGGGGGCAGGGCGGGAGTAGCAATCAGCCCCAGCATTTT. Translating gives CANSPQWGQGGSSNQPQHF.

This chain uses TRBV20-1 with TRBJ1-4, with a possible D match to TRBD1 (5 bases). The CDR3 is 15 residues long. V lost 0 bases to trimming and J lost 2 bases, with 10 bases between them. Germline CDR1 is DFQATT and CDR2 is SNEGSKA (reference sequence). The CDR3 region is CSARDMGLTNEKLFF. CDR3 coding DNA: TGCAGTGCTAGAGATATGGGGCTTACTAATGAAAAACTGTTTTTT.

The chain carries TRBV7-2 and TRBJ1-6; 9 bases fit TRBD1. V shed 4 bases and J 6 bases; nucleotides not matched to a gene: 1. The CDR3 spans 14 residues. The germline gives CDR1 SGHTA, CDR2 FQGNSA. The CDR3 spells CASSWDRVNSPLHF. DNA of the CDR3: TGTGCCAGCAGCTGGGACAGGGTTAATTCACCCCTCCACTTT. The variable domain in full, with the rest retrieved from reference TRBV7-2 and TRBJ1-6, is GAGVSQSPSNKVTEKGKDVELRCDPISGHTALYWYRQSLGQGLEFLIYFQGNSAPDKSGLPSDRFSAERTGGSVSTLTIQRTQQEDSAVYLCASSWDRVNSPLHFGNGTRLTVT.

The chain recombines TRBV7-2 with TRBJ1-2; no definite D call. The CDR3 runs to 14 residues. Germline V gene data show CDR1 as SGHTA and CDR2 as FQGNSA. Trimming shortened V by 3 bases and J by 4 bases, and 12 bases separated the two germline ends. CDR3 sequence reads: CASSFPAQSYGYTF. CDR3 coding DNA: TGTGCCAGCAGCTTCCCCGCTCAGAGCTATGGCTACACCTTC. Variable domain in full (rest from reference TRBV7-2 and TRBJ1-2): GAGVSQSPSNKVTEKGKDVELRCDPISGHTALYWYRQSLGQGLEFLIYFQGNSAPDKSGLPSDRFSAERTGGSVSTLTIQRTQQEDSAVYLCASSFPAQSYGYTFGSGTRLTVV.

The V and J genes are TRBV7-3 and TRBJ1-2, with D possibly being TRBD1 (6 bases). Germline V gene lookup returns CDR1 SGHTA and CDR2 FQGTGA. The CDR3 spans 16 residues. Trimming shortened V by 3 bases and J by 4 bases, and 18 bases separated the two germline ends. The CDR3 spells CASSLGLRGISYGYTF. CDR3 coding DNA: TGTGCCAGCAGCTTGGGCCTCAGGGGAATTAGCTATGGCTACACCTTC.

In its sample, this clonotype ranks as large. This rearrangement joins TRBV28 to TRBJ1-2; no definite D call. Germline-derived CDR1 and CDR2 are MDHEN and SYDVKM. The CDR3 loop spans 12 amino acids. V lost 4 bases, J lost 4 bases, and 7 bases lay in between. This CDR3 is CASSSGLYGYTF. The CDR3 DNA reads TGTGCCAGCAGTTCGGGCCTCTATGGCTACACCTTC.